Shown below are 13 T cell receptor beta chains from a single sample sequenced in a study of tissue T cells after allogeneic stem cell transplantation. The repertoire was sequenced with immunoSEQ multiplex PCR; TCRdb's copy has only in-frame clones and lacks some. This sample yields fewer than 20,000 clones, of which 70% are seen a single time; around 0.93% belongs to the top ten. The sequencing sample was made of spleen. The receptors stem from a female BALB/c mouse in good health. The strain's MHC type: H2-d.

Concerning this clone itself: All gene names here are mouse names. With the read ending 1 residue before the CDR3 end, the germline J gene is used to fill in that end. The rearrangement joins TRBV29 to TRBJ1-1, with a tentative D call TRBD1 (5 bases). V was clipped by 6 bases and J by 7 bases, with 6 bases between them. The CDR3 contains 10 residues. The germline V gene encodes CDR1 MSHET and CDR2 SYDVDS. The CDR3 here is CASRDKEVFF. The sequenced CDR3 bases are TGTGCTAGCAGGGACAAAGAAGTCTTC.

Worth noting for this clone: Gene names follow the mouse nomenclature. The sequence runs out 1 residue before the end of the CDR3; the remainder is reconstructed from the germline J gene. This chain joins TRBV5 and TRBJ2-3; D may be TRBD1 or TRBD2 (5 bases each). V was cut by 3 bases and J by 0 bases, with 10 bases left in between. The CDR3 loop spans 15 amino acids. Germline V lookup: CDR1 LGHNA, CDR2 YNLKQL (reference sequence). CDR3 in amino acids: CASSHGTSSAETLYF. The sequenced part of the CDR3 DNA is TGTGCCAGCAGCCACGGGACCTCTAGTGCAGAAACGCTGTAT.

Comment on this clone: Gene names are mouse gene names. The read stops 1 residue short of the end of the CDR3; the missing end is completed from the germline J gene. The chain is built from TRBV2 and TRBJ2-7; 7 nucleotides align to TRBD2. With 3 bases clipped from V and 4 bases from J, the junction kept 3 bases outside the gene matches. From germline, CDR1 is LGHNA and CDR2 YSYQKL. This CDR3 is 13 amino acids long. Partial CDR3 DNA: TGTGCCAGCAGCCAGGGACTGCCTTATGAACAGTAC. Protein: CASSQGLPYEQY. From start to end, the CDR3 is CASSQGLPYEQYF.

Comment on this clone: Germline and genes here are mouse. The read is 1 residue too short to cover the CDR3 end, so that end is filled in from the germline J gene. V is TRBV13-1 and J is TRBJ1-4; 11 bases are shared with TRBD1. V lost 5 bases and J lost 6; bases outside the gene matches: 6. The CDR3 length is 15 residues. The germline CDR1 and CDR2 sequences are NSHNY and SYGAGN. CDR3 residues: CASRKGTGGDERLFF. The sequenced CDR3 bases are TGTGCCAGCAGGAAAGGGACAGGGGGAGACGAAAGATTATTT.

About this clone: Genes here carry mouse names. From the germline J gene comes the end of the CDR3, since the read stops 1 residue before it. This chain uses TRBV16 with TRBJ2-4; D gene ambiguous. The CDR3 is 14 residues long. Germline V lookup: CDR1 SGHSA, CDR2 FRNQAP. The V and J ends lost 0 bases and 0 bases respectively, with 4 bases between them. This CDR3 reads CASSLEGSQNTLYF. CDR3 DNA (partial): TGTGCAAGCAGCTTAGAGGGCAGTCAAAACACCTTGTAC. Variable domain in full (rest from reference TRBV16 and TRBJ2-4): NAGVIQTPRHKVTGKGQEATLWCEPISGHSAVFWYRQTIVQGLEFLTYFRNQAPIDDSGMPKERFSAQMPNQSHSTLKIQSTQPQDSAVYLCASSLEGSQNTLYFGAGTRLSVL.

Regarding this clone: The listed genes are named as in mouse. The read stops 1 residue short of the end of the CDR3; the missing end is completed from the germline J gene. The V and J genes are TRBV19 and TRBJ2-1, with 8 bases identical to TRBD1. The germline CDR1 and CDR2 sequences are FNHDT and SITEND (reference sequence). With 3 bases clipped from V and 7 bases from J, the junction kept 6 bases outside the gene matches. This CDR3 spans 14 amino acids. CDR3 bases read: TGTGCCAGCAGTAAGACAGGGGAGGGGGCTGAGCAGTTC. Its translation is CASSKTGEGAEQF. The whole CDR3 protein reads CASSKTGEGAEQFF.

Regarding this clone: Gene names are the mouse ones. The CDR3 end falls 1 residue outside the read, so it is completed with the germline J gene. This rearrangement joins TRBV19 to TRBJ2-4; D may be TRBD1 or TRBD2 (5 bases each). V was clipped by 2 bases and J by 3 bases, with 10 bases between them. Germline V gives CDR1 FNHDT, CDR2 SITEND (reference sequence). CDR3 size: 14 residues. The CDR3 here is CASSIGWDQNTLYF. The sequenced CDR3 bases are TGTGCCAGCAGTATTGGCTGGGACCAAAACACCTTGTAC.

A word on this clone: Mouse names are used for the genes. The sequenced fragment ends 1 residue before the CDR3 boundary, so the rest is inferred from the germline J gene. The chain joins TRBV5 to TRBJ2-4, with 9 positions matching TRBD2. Germline V lookup: CDR1 LGHNA, CDR2 YNLKQL (reference sequence). The CDR3 sequence is 17 residues long. The ends lost 0 bases at V and 3 bases at J; junction bases unmatched: 7. CDR3 DNA, as far as it was read: TGTGCCAGCAGCCAAGATGTGGTGGGGGGGCGGCAAAACACCTTGTAC. It codes for CASSQDVVGGRQNTLY. Given in full, the CDR3 is CASSQDVVGGRQNTLYF.

In its sample, this clone was seen a few times. Mouse germline and gene names are used. From the germline J gene comes the end of the CDR3, since the read stops 1 residue before it. This chain links TRBV5 with TRBJ2-7, with D hard to call. The CDR3 is 14 residues long. Per germline, CDR1 LGHNA and CDR2 YNLKQL (reference sequence). V lost 0 bases, J lost 0 bases, and 6 bases lay in between. The sequenced CDR3 bases are TGTGCCAGCAGCCAAGACAGGAGCTCCTATGAACAGTAC. Amino acid sequence: CASSQDRSSYEQY. In full, the CDR3 reads CASSQDRSSYEQYF.

As for this clone: Gene labels here are mouse ones. The observed sequence ends 1 residue before the CDR3 terminus, with the missing tail filled in from the germline J gene. The V call is TRBV14, the J call TRBJ1-4; perhaps TRBD1 as D (6 bases). The V and J ends lost 2 bases and 4 bases respectively, with 9 bases between them. The CDR3 spans 14 residues. Looked up from germline, CDR1 is SGHDT and CDR2 is FRDEAV. The CDR3 spells CASSLGTYNERLFF. The DNA read from the CDR3 is TGTGCCAGCAGTTTGGGGACATACAACGAAAGATTATTT.

This clone has more than one count but fewer than ten. All gene names here are mouse names. The read comes to an end 1 residue before the CDR3 does, leaving the germline J gene to fill in the end. V and J are TRBV14 and TRBJ1-3, with 9 bases aligning to TRBD1. Germline CDR1 is SGHDT and CDR2 is FRDEAV. J lost 2 bases, V lost 5 bases, and 2 bases had no gene match. The CDR3 consists of 14 residues. Partial CDR3 DNA: TGTGCCAGCAGGCGGACAGGGGCTGGAAATACGCTCTAT. Protein sequence: CASRRTGAGNTLY. Given in full, the CDR3 is CASRRTGAGNTLYF.

In regard to this clone: The genes and germline here are from mouse. The read terminates 1 residue before the CDR3 end, so the remaining end is supplied by the germline J gene. V gene TRBV13-2 combines with J gene TRBJ2-2; 8 bases match TRBD1. Germline CDR1 NNHNN, CDR2 SYGAGS (reference sequence). With 7 bases clipped from V and 2 bases from J, the junction kept 1 base outside the gene matches. This CDR3 has 13 residues. CDR3 sequence: CASHRGNTGQLYF. The CDR3 bases that were read are TGTGCCAGCCACAGGGGGAACACCGGGCAGCTCTAC.

With respect to this clone: Gene names follow the mouse nomenclature. Coverage ceases 1 residue before the CDR3 finishes, and the germline J gene fills in the end. The rearrangement joins TRBV31 to TRBJ2-2; a weak D match, TRBD1 (5 bases). Germline lookup yields CDR1 GKSSPN and CDR2 SITVG. The CDR3 has 15 amino acids. Trimming pared 3 bases from V and 0 bases from J, leaving 11 bases between. The CDR3 DNA, read in part, is TGTGCCTGGAGCCCACAGGTGGCAAACACCGGGCAGCTCTAC. Translation gives CAWSPQVANTGQLY. The CDR3, in full, reads CAWSPQVANTGQLYF.